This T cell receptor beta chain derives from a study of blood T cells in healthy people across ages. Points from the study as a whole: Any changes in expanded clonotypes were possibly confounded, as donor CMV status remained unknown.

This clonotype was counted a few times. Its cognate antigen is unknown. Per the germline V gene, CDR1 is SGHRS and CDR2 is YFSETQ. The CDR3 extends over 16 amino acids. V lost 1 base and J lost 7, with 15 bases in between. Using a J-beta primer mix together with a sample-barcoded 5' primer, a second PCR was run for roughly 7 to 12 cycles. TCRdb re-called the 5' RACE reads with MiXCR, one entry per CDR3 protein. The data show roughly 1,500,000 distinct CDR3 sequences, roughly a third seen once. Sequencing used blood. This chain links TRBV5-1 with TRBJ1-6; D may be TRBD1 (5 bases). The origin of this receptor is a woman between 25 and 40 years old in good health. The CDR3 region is CASSLSPSGGNSPLHF. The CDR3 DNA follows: TGCGCCAGCAGCTTGTCGCCTTCGGGGGGGAATTCACCCCTCCACTTT. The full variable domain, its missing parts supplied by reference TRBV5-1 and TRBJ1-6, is KAGVTQTPRYLIKTRGQQVTLSCSPISGHRSVSWYQQTPGQGLQFLFEYFSETQRNKGNFPGRFSGRQFSNSRSEMNVSTLELGDSALYLCASSLSPSGGNSPLHFGNGTRLTVT.